This TCR beta chain was sequenced in a study of blood T cell repertoires in COVID-19. Study in general: Whether acute or convalescent, the COVID-19 samples came from the United States, Italy and Spain.

Original processing methods: Using reference gene primer amplification, nucleated cell counts were estimated. Produced via immunoSEQ multiplex PCR; TCRdb's table is partial and in-frame only. V, J and clone size reflect that table, while D and trimming were determined from the DNA. The sample lists a few hundred thousand clones, approximately 90% occurring once. Sequencing was performed on peripheral blood. This receptor was taken from a woman aged 50 to 60 with active or convalescent COVID-19.

CDR3 region: CAWSVPNRPFYGAFF. The CDR3 nucleotides read TGTGCCTGGAGTGTACCAAACAGGCCCTTTTATGGAGCTTTCTTT. The V and J genes are TRBV30 and TRBJ1-1; TRBD1 might be the D (5 bases). This CDR3 region has 15 residues. Per germline, CDR1 GTSNPN and CDR2 SVGIG (reference sequence). With 0 bases removed from V and 10 bases from J, the gap between germline ends came to 21 bases.